The 7 T cell receptor beta chains below were found in one sample sequenced in a study of glioma-infiltrating T cells after dendritic cell vaccination. Some clones are missing from TCRdb's copy, which holds only in-frame ones; the method was immunoSEQ multiplex PCR. Found here are approximately 99,000 clones, about 85% of them singletons; the top ten hold approximately 5.4%. Time point meaning: after dendritic cell vaccination, including at tumor progression/relapse. The material was blood, obtained after dendritic cell vaccination. The receptors derive from a human donor with glioblastoma.

The table lists this clone with a count of one. V is TRBV5-1 and J is TRBJ1-2; D possibly corresponds to TRBD1 (5 bases). The CDR3 is 16 residues long. Looked up from germline, CDR1 is SGHRS and CDR2 is YFSETQ. V lost 1 base to trimming and J lost 6 bases, with 19 bases between them. Here the CDR3 reads CASSLRAQGFGDGYTF. DNA for the CDR3: TGCGCCAGCAGCTTGCGGGCGCAGGGTTTCGGCGATGGCTACACCTTC.

The V and J genes are TRBV5-1 and TRBJ1-1; 11 bases map to TRBD1. The CDR3 has 15 amino acids. CDR1 is SGHRS and CDR2 is YFSETQ in the germline V gene. Trimming cost V 5 bases and J 7 bases; bases outside gene matches: 10. The CDR3 spells CASREGQGVSGEAFF. The CDR3 coding sequence is TGCGCCAGCAGGGAGGGACAGGGGGTTTCAGGTGAAGCTTTCTTT.

The rearrangement joins TRBV7-2 to TRBJ2-1, with D perhaps matching TRBD2 (6 bases). CDR1 is SGHTA, CDR2 FQGNSA, per germline. This CDR3 comprises 16 residues. Trimming pared 2 bases from V and 12 bases from J, leaving 23 bases between. The CDR3 loop is CASSLLSASDHGGQFF. CDR3 nucleotides: TGTGCCAGCAGCTTACTTTCGGCTAGCGACCATGGAGGGCAGTTCTTC.

The rearrangement uses TRBV28 and TRBJ2-6; a weak D match, TRBD1 (7 bases). Between the trimmed V and J ends, which lost 1 base and 0 bases, there was a span of 13 bases. CDR1 is MDHEN and CDR2 is SYDVKM in the germline V gene. CDR3 length: 18 residues. CDR3 nucleotides: TGTGCCAGCAGTTTATCAGGAGGGGGCGACTCTGGGGCCAACGTCCTGACTTTC. This gives the protein CASSLSGGGDSGANVLTF.

The CDR3 nucleotides are TGCAGCGTACGACGATGGGGAGAAACCTACAATGAGCAGTTCTTC. This encodes CSVRRWGETYNEQFF. V usage is TRBV29-1 and J usage is TRBJ2-1, with D possibly matching TRBD2 (5 bases). The CDR3 is made up of 15 amino acids. Germline CDR1 is SQVTM and CDR2 is ANQGSEA. Trimming removed 6 bases from V and 2 bases from J, with 17 bases in between.

The chain employs TRBV7-9 and TRBJ1-2; 7 positions agree with TRBD1. This CDR3 comprises 13 residues. J gave up 4 bases and V 4 bases, and 3 bases lay outside the gene matches. CDR1 is SEHNR and CDR2 is FQNEAQ in the germline V gene (reference sequence). CDR3: CASSSGQPYGYTF. The CDR3 DNA sequence: TGTGCCAGCAGCTCGGGACAGCCCTATGGCTACACCTTC.

The chain has TRBV7-9 and TRBJ1-2; D call uncertain. Per germline, CDR1 SEHNR and CDR2 FQNEAQ (reference sequence). Trimming took off 5 bases at V and 4 bases at J, with 8 bases between the two ends. The CDR3 length is 12 residues. The CDR3 DNA sequence: TGTGCCAGCAGCCCAGACTTCTATGGCTACACCTTC. As protein: CASSPDFYGYTF.